Below, 16 T cell receptor beta chains from the same sample are listed, as sequenced in a study of cytomegalovirus exposure and HLA in healthy donors. The PCR ran on 60 Vbeta and 13 Jbeta primers. The table came from immunoSEQ multiplex PCR; TCRdb's copy has only in-frame clones and leaves some out. The data contain over 65,000 clones, approximately 79% of them singletons. Material: PBMCs. The source of these receptors is a human donor in good health.

This rearrangement joins TRBV29-1 to TRBJ2-5; 7 nucleotides align to TRBD1. CDR1 and CDR2 (germline): SQVTM, ANQGSEA. The V gene end was trimmed by 3 bases and the J gene end by 7 bases; junction bases not matched to a gene: 11. This CDR3 region has 14 residues. CDR3 DNA sequence: TGCAGCGTTGATCTCGGACAGGTGGTGGTGACCCAGTACTTC. Its protein product is CSVDLGQVVVTQYF.

The chain combines TRBV27 with TRBJ2-2; D might be TRBD1 (6 bases). This CDR3 is built from 14 residues. The ends were cut back, 2 bases at V and 4 bases at J, with 8 bases in the middle. Germline V gene lookup returns CDR1 MNHEY and CDR2 SMNVEV (reference sequence). CDR3 coding DNA: TGTGCCAGCAGTTTAGGACAGTCCACCGGGGAGCTGTTTTTT. Amino acid sequence: CASSLGQSTGELFF.

The rearrangement joins TRBV15 to TRBJ2-1, with TRBD1 matching 8 bases. The trim removed 3 bases at V and 3 bases at J, leaving 13 bases unmatched. The germline gives CDR1 LNHNV, CDR2 YYDKDF (reference sequence). There are 18 residues in the CDR3. This chain's CDR3 is CATSSLITGDRLYNEQFF. Written as DNA, the CDR3 is TGTGCCACCAGCAGCCTAATTACCGGGGACAGGCTCTACAATGAGCAGTTCTTC.

The chain joins TRBV2 to TRBJ1-1, with a tentative D call TRBD1 (5 bases). The ends were cut back, 4 bases at V and 3 bases at J, with 9 bases in the middle. The CDR3 covers 13 residues. From germline, CDR1 is SNHLY and CDR2 FYNNEI. The CDR3 DNA reads TGTGCCAGCAGTGGAGACAGATACACTGAAGCTTTCTTT. This translates into CASSGDRYTEAFF.

The rearrangement uses TRBV4-3 and TRBJ2-7; 7 bases are shared with TRBD2. Germline V lookup: CDR1 LGHNA, CDR2 YSLEER. This CDR3 region has 16 residues. V lost 4 bases to trimming and J lost 2 bases; unmatched junction nucleotides: 11. CDR3 sequence reads: CASSPTAGGGPYEQYF. In nucleotides, the CDR3 is TGCGCCAGCAGCCCAACTGCGGGCGGGGGACCCTACGAGCAGTACTTC.

This sequence joins TRBV14 and TRBJ2-7; a possible D gene is TRBD1 (6 bases). Trimming cost V 0 bases and J 1 base, with 7 bases left between them. CDR1 and CDR2 from the germline V gene are SGHDN and FVKESK. The CDR3 contains 14 residues. The CDR3 DNA follows: TGTGCCAGCAGCCAAGAGGACAGATCCTACGAGCAGTACTTC. Its protein product is CASSQEDRSYEQYF.

The chain carries TRBV7-2 and TRBJ1-5; 9 bases are shared with TRBD1. Germline CDR1 SGHTA, CDR2 FQGNSA. The CDR3 has 15 amino acids. The V gene end was trimmed by 0 bases and the J gene end by 4 bases; junction bases not matched to a gene: 1. DNA of the CDR3: TGTGCCAGCAGCTTAGCCGGGACAGGGAATCAGCCCCAGCATTTT. Translating gives CASSLAGTGNQPQHF.

The V gene is TRBV6-1, the J gene TRBJ2-1; 8 positions agree with TRBD2. V lost 1 base, J lost 5 bases, and 7 bases stayed unmatched. The length of the CDR3 is 16 residues. In germline, CDR1 is MNHNS, CDR2 SASEGT. The CDR3, as DNA: TGTGCCAGCAGTGAAGAGGGGACTAGATTTAACAATGAGCAGTTCTTC. Its translation: CASSEEGTRFNNEQFF.

The chain links TRBV29-1 to TRBJ2-3; the match to TRBD1 covers 7 bases. J was trimmed by 1 base and V by 3 bases; bases with no gene match: 10. This CDR3 spans 16 amino acids. Germline-derived CDR1 and CDR2 are SQVTM and ANQGSEA. The CDR3: CSVDDRVALGTDTQYF. The CDR3, as DNA: TGCAGCGTTGATGACAGGGTTGCATTAGGCACAGATACGCAGTATTTT.

CDR3 nucleotides: TGCGCCAGCAGCTTGGTACGGACCGGGGAGCTGTTTTTT. Amino acid sequence: CASSLVRTGELFF. V and J are TRBV5-1 and TRBJ2-2, with D unclear. The V gene's germline CDR1 is SGHRS and CDR2 YFSETQ. Trimming stripped 0 bases from V and 5 bases from J, with 5 bases between. The CDR3 covers 13 residues.

The rearrangement links TRBV7-2 to TRBJ2-1; TRBD1 matches 7 bases. Germline trimming cut 4 bases from V and 0 bases from J; bases unmatched to any gene: 3. The CDR3 has 15 residues. The germline gives CDR1 SGHTA, CDR2 FQGNSA. CDR3 DNA sequence: TGTGCCAGCAGCTCGTCAGGGGGCTCCTACAATGAGCAGTTCTTC. This codes for CASSSSGGSYNEQFF.

The J gene is TRBJ1-2, the V gene TRBV6-1; TRBD1 matches 7 bases. The CDR3 is made up of 13 amino acids. Losses at the gene ends were 5 bases for V and 4 bases for J; bases not matched to a gene: 4. Per the germline V gene, CDR1 is MNHNS and CDR2 is SASEGT. As DNA, the CDR3 is TGTGCCAGCAGTATGACAGGGACCTATGGCTACACCTTC. Translated: CASSMTGTYGYTF.

J is TRBJ2-1 and V is TRBV4-1, with 8 nucleotides matching TRBD1. The CDR3 has 14 amino acids. Germline V lookup: CDR1 MGHRA, CDR2 YSYEKL. After removal of 2 bases from V and 5 bases from J, the junction contained 2 bases not matched to a gene. The CDR3 nucleotides are TGCGCCAGCAGCCAACGACAGGGGAACAATGAGCAGTTCTTC. This sequence encodes CASSQRQGNNEQFF.

The chain joins TRBV27 to TRBJ2-1; TRBD2 is a possible D gene (6 bases). V dropped 3 bases and J dropped 7 bases, with 10 bases sitting between them. The CDR3 is 13 amino acids. The germline gives CDR1 MNHEY, CDR2 SMNVEV (reference sequence). The CDR3 DNA reads as TGTGCCAGCAGTTTGGGACTTTTAAATGAGCAGTTCTTC. Its protein product is CASSLGLLNEQFF.

Comments on this clone: Germline is not matched at one junction end, which may reflect a read error. The rearrangement links TRBV5-6 to TRBJ1-2; D gene uncertain. The CDR3 length is 11 residues. The germline CDR1 and CDR2 sequences are SGHDT and YYEEEE. DNA of the CDR3: TGTGCCAGCAGCTCGGCCGGAGGCTACCCCTTC. Its protein product is CASSSAGGYPF.

The gene calls are TRBV9 and TRBJ1-2, with D possibly matching TRBD1 (6 bases). CDR3 size: 13 residues. Per the germline V gene, CDR1 is SGDLS and CDR2 is YYNGEE. Trimming stripped 0 bases from V and 8 bases from J, with 11 bases between. The CDR3 DNA reads TGTGCCAGCAGCGTAGGGGCAGGGGTAGGCTACACCTTC. Translating gives CASSVGAGVGYTF.